This is a list of T cell receptor beta chains from one sample in a study of shared clonotypes between healthy human individuals. Sequencing used immunoSEQ multiplex PCR; TCRdb keeps in-frame clones, though not all of them. The sample records about 330,000 clones, about 74% being singletons. Specimen: memory CD4+ T cells sorted from blood. These receptors all come from a man younger than 45 in good health. CDR3s leave out the opening cysteine and the closing phenylalanine or tryptophan. Fields, in order: D gene, V gene, CDR3 protein. D genes are given only for firm matches.

D: .; V: TRBV5-4; CDR3: ASSLNAGDYEQY
D: .; V: TRBV7-2; CDR3: ASRSGAGVSTNEKLF
D: .; V: TRBV18; CDR3: ASSSDRNTEAF
D: .; V: TRBV6-1; CDR3: ASSRDGRTYEQY
D: .; V: TRBV9; CDR3: ASSVEGFGGNEQF
D: .; V: TRBV11-2; CDR3: ASSPVLGNIQY
D: TRBD2; V: TRBV10-3; CDR3: AISEPRTSGRDEQF
D: .; V: TRBV30; CDR3: AWSPGEGLGYT
D: TRBD1; V: TRBV19; CDR3: ASSNPGQGKISNQPQH
D: .; V: TRBV9; CDR3: ASSPFGGGGTDTQY
D: .; V: TRBV11-2; CDR3: ASSLRIGSRKETQY
D: TRBD2; V: TRBV5-8; CDR3: ASSLLSGRVGELF
D: .; V: TRBV7-8; CDR3: ASSLDSQETQY
D: .; V: TRBV21-1; CDR3: ASSLTRDFSYEQY
D: .; V: TRBV18; CDR3: ASSPSQSSYEQY
D: .; V: TRBV18; CDR3: ASSTRGPNYEQY
D: TRBD1; V: TRBV11-2; CDR3: ASSSTETGTGKETQY
D: .; V: TRBV11-2; CDR3: ASSSGTRNQPQH
D: .; V: TRBV18; CDR3: ASSSLPGDSGANVLT
D: .; V: TRBV9; CDR3: ASSVAFGALTGELF
D: TRBD2; V: TRBV28; CDR3: ASSPTSGRASETQY
D: .; V: TRBV7-9; CDR3: ASSPLYEQY
D: TRBD2; V: TRBV11-2; CDR3: ASSSTSGTYEQY
D: .; V: TRBV5-6; CDR3: ASDGKSSYNEQF
D: .; V: TRBV5-1; CDR3: ASSFSITTNEKLF
D: TRBD2; V: TRBV11-2; CDR3: ASSSSWTSGNNEQF
D: .; V: TRBV7-9; CDR3: ASSETVNYGYT
D: .; V: TRBV13; CDR3: ASSPFSRQGYNEQF
D: .; V: TRBV7-5; CDR3: VRSRDCGANYGYT
D: TRBD1; V: TRBV19; CDR3: ASVQGINEKLF
D: .; V: TRBV4-3; CDR3: ASSQDAESNQPQH
D: TRBD2; V: TRBV29-1; CDR3: SVEGTSSTDTQY
D: TRBD2; V: TRBV4-3; CDR3: ASSPSAGRVTDTQY
D: .; V: TRBV2; CDR3: ASSESARGSELF
D: .; V: TRBV9; CDR3: ASSVGQGGWLETQY
D: TRBD1; V: TRBV19; CDR3: ASSMGQGVSETQY
D: .; V: TRBV7-8; CDR3: ASSLRQSQETQY
D: .; V: TRBV27; CDR3: ASSLRTNEKLF
D: .; V: TRBV7-7; CDR3: ASSVTRQAATQY
D: .; V: TRBV19; CDR3: ASSTYKGEQF
D: .; V: TRBV7-9; CDR3: ASSNRYRDNSYEQY
D: TRBD2; V: TRBV29-1; CDR3: SVVDSGRYEQY
D: .; V: TRBV5-1; CDR3: ASSLKTGKDTQY
D: .; V: TRBV5-1; CDR3: ASSPTSGPTGELF
D: .; V: TRBV2; CDR3: ASSEDGGSNQPQH
D: TRBD1; V: TRBV2; CDR3: ASRGDRAGYT
D: TRBD2; V: TRBV11-3; CDR3: ASSPLAGVAKNIQY
D: TRBD2; V: TRBV18; CDR3: ASSPSSGGGGQETQY
D: .; V: TRBV4-3; CDR3: ASSPDYGANLYNEQF
D: TRBD2; V: TRBV6-9; CDR3: ASGSSMSGKNTGELF
D: TRBD2; V: TRBV5-5; CDR3: ASSRDGPPKLAGGPRELF
D: .; V: TRBV28; CDR3: ASGEYGYT
D: TRBD1; V: TRBV6-6; CDR3: ASSSQGADTQY
D: TRBD1; V: TRBV5-1; CDR3: ASSLGQGATTDTQY
D: .; V: TRBV19; CDR3: ASSISGSANTEAF